The 29 T cell receptor beta chains below were found in one sample sequenced in a study of CD8 T cells in ankylosing spondylitis. TCRdb itself ran the 5' RACE reads through MiXCR, one entry per CDR3 protein. This sample has about 310,000 distinct CDR3 sequences, with less than 25% found just once. The sample taken for sequencing was blood, either unsorted or a sorted T cell fraction (not recorded which). The receptors were sampled from a female donor with ankylosing spondylitis or in good health (not recorded which).

The chain employs TRBV12-3 or TRBV12-4 and TRBJ1-1, with a possible D match to TRBD1 (5 bases). Trimming shortened V by 1 base and J by 4 bases, and 10 bases separated the two germline ends. This CDR3 contains 14 residues. The CDR3 loop reads CASSLVYRTTEAFF. In DNA, the CDR3 is TGTGCCAGCAGTTTAGTATACAGGACCACTGAAGCTTTCTTT.

Comments on this clonotype: Since a much larger clone is just one base distant, this may be a read error. The V call is TRBV24-1, the J call TRBJ2-6; D unclear. This CDR3 has 14 residues. Germline assignment: CDR1 KGHDR and CDR2 SFDVKD. The CDR3 reads CDTPRSPGANVLTF. The DNA for the CDR3 is TGTGACACCCCCCGGAGCCCTGGGGCCAACGTCCTGACTTTC.

This clonotype was seen ten or more times. The chain couples TRBV2 to TRBJ1-6; D possibly corresponds to TRBD1 (6 bases). V was pared by 4 bases and J by 7 bases, with 14 bases between. The CDR3 contains 15 residues. CDR1 and CDR2 (germline): SNHLY, FYNNEI. The CDR3 DNA sequence: TGTGCCAGCAGTGCGAGTTTACAGGGAAATTCACCCCTCCACTTT. Translated: CASSASLQGNSPLHF.

This clonotype was detected ten times or more. This rearrangement joins TRBV11-1 to TRBJ1-2; D is ambiguous. CDR1 is SGHAT, CDR2 FQDESV, per germline (reference sequence). V was pared by 4 bases and J by 9 bases, with 33 bases between. The CDR3 is 19 residues long. CDR3 sequence reads: CASSYHLTVQVLTNRSYTF. The CDR3, as DNA: TGTGCCAGCAGCTACCACCTGACGGTCCAGGTCCTTACCAACCGTAGCTACACCTTC.

The genes are TRBV7-9 and TRBJ1-1; TRBD1 matches 10 bases. With 5 bases clipped from V and 5 bases from J, the junction kept 11 bases outside the gene matches. The CDR3 consists of 16 residues. CDR1 is SEHNR, CDR2 FQNEAQ, per germline (reference sequence). In DNA, the CDR3 is TGTGCCAGCAGCCCATCTCGACAGGGGGCGTGGACTGAAGCTTTCTTT. Translation gives CASSPSRQGAWTEAFF.

This clonotype was detected a few times. The V and J genes are TRBV7-2 and TRBJ2-2; D ambiguous. V gave up 1 base and J gave up 6 bases, with 12 bases separating them. Germline assignment: CDR1 SGHTA and CDR2 FQGNSA. The CDR3 runs to 15 residues. CDR3 nucleotide sequence: TGTGCCAGCAGCTTAGGGACCTTCGATCCCGGGGAGCTGTTTTTT. Its protein is CASSLGTFDPGELFF.

This chain connects TRBV27 to TRBJ2-7; 8 nucleotides match TRBD1. Looked up from germline, CDR1 is MNHEY and CDR2 is SMNVEV (reference sequence). Unmatched junction bases numbered 10, after V lost 6 bases and J lost 3 bases. The CDR3 runs to 15 residues. The CDR3 loop is CASRGYGTGGYEQYF. In DNA form, the CDR3 reads TGTGCCAGCAGGGGATACGGGACAGGCGGCTACGAGCAGTACTTC.

The chain combines TRBV4-3 with TRBJ2-7; no clear D. Looked up from germline, CDR1 is LGHNA and CDR2 is YSLEER. The length of the CDR3 is 16 residues. Trimming took off 0 bases at V and 0 bases at J, with 12 bases between the two ends. In nucleotides, the CDR3 is TGCGCCAGCAGCCAAGATAATCTCGCCTCCTCCTACGAGCAGTACTTC. Its protein is CASSQDNLASSYEQYF.

In its sample, this clonotype was seen many times. This sequence joins TRBV29-1 and TRBJ2-1; 9 nucleotides agree with TRBD1. This CDR3 region has 13 residues. Trimming took 7 bases from V and 8 from J; bases not matched to a gene: 9. Germline CDR1 is SQVTM and CDR2 is ANQGSEA. The CDR3 DNA is TGCAGCGCCCGGACAGGGGTGAAGGATGAGCAGTTCTTC. This gives the protein CSARTGVKDEQFF.

This clonotype occurred a few times. The junction does not match germline at one end; this may be a read error. This rearrangement joins TRBV18 to TRBJ2-1; TRBD2 matches at 14 bases. The germline V gene encodes CDR1 KGHSH and CDR2 LQKENI. The CDR3 is 15 amino acids. CDR3 in DNA: TGTGCCAGCTCACCGGACTCGGGACTAGCGGGAGTTAGGATCTTC. Translation: CASSPDSGLAGVRIF. The full variable domain, with the rest looked up from reference TRBV18 and TRBJ2-1, is NAGVMQNPRHLVRRRGQEARLRCSPMKGHSHVYWYRQLPEEGLKFMVYLQKENIIDESGMPKERFSAEFPKEGPSILRIQQVVRGDSAAYFCASSPDSGLAGVRIFGPGTRLTVL.

This clonotype has ten or more counts. The chain has TRBV3-1 and TRBJ1-1; no definite D call. Trimming removed 3 bases from V and 7 bases from J, with 15 bases in between. There are 14 residues in the CDR3. Germline V gene lookup returns CDR1 LGHDT and CDR2 YNNKEL (reference sequence). DNA of the CDR3: TGTGCCAGCAGCCACTCCACGGTGTATGGTGAAGCTTTCTTT. Residues: CASSHSTVYGEAFF.

This clonotype was detected a few times. The J gene is TRBJ1-6, the V gene TRBV7-3; D may be TRBD1 (5 bases). V shed 4 bases and J shed 6 bases, with 13 bases lying between them. This CDR3 comprises 15 residues. The germline V gene encodes CDR1 SGHTA and CDR2 FQGTGA. In DNA, the CDR3 is TGTGCCAGCAGCTCTCGGGGGAGCCCTAATTCACCCCTCCACTTT. It encodes CASSSRGSPNSPLHF.

The genes are TRBV11-1 and TRBJ2-3; 12 positions agree with TRBD2. The ends lost 5 bases at V and 1 base at J; junction bases unmatched: 7. The CDR3 extends over 17 amino acids. Germline CDR1 SGHAT, CDR2 FQDESV (reference sequence). This chain's CDR3 is CASSTKRTSGGTDTQYF. The DNA for the CDR3 is TGTGCCAGCAGCACGAAGAGGACTAGCGGGGGCACAGATACGCAGTATTTT.

The CDR3 DNA sequence: TGTGCCAGCAGCGTAGCCCCCAGGGCAAATGAGCAGTTCTTC. Amino acids: CASSVAPRANEQFF. This chain uses TRBV9 with TRBJ2-1, with D possibly TRBD1 on 5 matching bases. This CDR3 has 14 amino acids. V shed 0 bases and J shed 7 bases, with 11 bases lying between them. Germline assignment: CDR1 SGDLS and CDR2 YYNGEE.

The chain links TRBV29-1 to TRBJ1-1; tentatively, D is TRBD1 (6 bases). V lost 1 base and J 6 bases, leaving 15 bases between the germline ends. Germline CDR1 reads SQVTM; CDR2 reads ANQGSEA. The CDR3 has 14 residues. This CDR3 reads CSVEVQGRRAEAFF. The CDR3 nucleotides are TGCAGCGTTGAAGTTCAGGGGCGGAGGGCTGAAGCTTTCTTT.

This clonotype appeared a few times. The chain couples TRBV20-1 to TRBJ2-3, with 7 bases matching TRBD2. The CDR3 spans 16 residues. V shed 0 bases and J 0 bases; nucleotides not matched to a gene: 6. Germline-derived CDR1 and CDR2 are DFQATT and SNEGSKA (reference sequence). CDR3 sequence: CSARDPLSGSTDTQYF. CDR3 bases: TGCAGTGCTAGAGATCCCCTTAGCGGGAGCACAGATACGCAGTATTTT.

This chain uses TRBV7-8 with TRBJ2-3, with D tentatively TRBD1 (5 bases). Germline V gives CDR1 SGHVS, CDR2 FQNEAQ. This CDR3 contains 15 residues. Between the trimmed V and J ends, which lost 3 bases and 0 bases, there was a span of 10 bases. CDR3 loop: CASSFGRASTDTQYF. The CDR3 DNA reads TGTGCCAGCAGCTTTGGCAGGGCTAGCACAGATACGCAGTATTTT.

The chain recombines TRBV29-1 with TRBJ1-1; D unresolved. The CDR3 length is 13 residues. CDR1 is SQVTM, CDR2 ANQGSEA, per germline. V was trimmed by 4 bases and J by 6 bases, leaving 15 bases between them. The CDR3 DNA sequence: TGCAGCGTTGGGGCGCAGAAAAAGGCTGAAGCTTTCTTT. Its translation: CSVGAQKKAEAFF.

This clonotype has only a few counts. The V and J genes are TRBV20-1 and TRBJ2-1; 12 bases align to TRBD2. This CDR3 spans 16 amino acids. The V segment lost 0 bases and the J segment 15 bases; nucleotides outside the gene matches: 15. Germline CDR1 and CDR2: DFQATT and SNEGSKA (reference sequence). CDR3 loop: CSARDALLAGGDPAFF. The CDR3 DNA reads as TGCAGTGCTAGAGATGCCCTACTAGCGGGAGGAGACCCGGCGTTCTTC.

This rearrangement joins TRBV10-3 to TRBJ2-7, with D perhaps TRBD1 (6 bases). From germline, CDR1 is ENHRY and CDR2 SYGVKD. The V gene lost 0 bases and the J gene lost 5 bases, with 14 bases spanning the gap. The CDR3 spans 15 residues. CDR3 sequence (DNA): TGTGCCATCAGTGAGTCGTTGGGGGCGGTGAACGAGCAGTACTTC. This sequence encodes CAISESLGAVNEQYF.

The chain carries TRBV30 and TRBJ2-1; D possibly corresponds to TRBD2 (5 bases). In germline, CDR1 is GTSNPN, CDR2 SVGIG (reference sequence). CDR3 length: 14 amino acids. Trimming took off 5 bases at V and 0 bases at J, with 11 bases between the two ends. CDR3 nucleotides: TGTGCCTGGCATGGTGGGAGCTCCTACAATGAGCAGTTCTTC. This translates into CAWHGGSSYNEQFF.

This clonotype has just a few counts. The chain uses TRBV5-1 and TRBJ2-3; D possibly uses TRBD1 or TRBD2 (5 bases each). Trimming removed 4 bases at V and 6 bases at J, with 24 bases between. This CDR3 spans 17 amino acids. Per the germline V gene, CDR1 is SGHRS and CDR2 is YFSETQ. The CDR3 loop reads CASSPTRRDLWGDTQYF. In DNA, the CDR3 is TGCGCCAGCAGCCCGACGCGCCGGGACCTGTGGGGGGATACGCAGTATTTT. The variable domain in full, completed from reference TRBV5-1 and TRBJ2-3, reads KAGVTQTPRYLIKTRGQQVTLSCSPISGHRSVSWYQQTPGQGLQFLFEYFSETQRNKGNFPGRFSGRQFSNSRSEMNVSTLELGDSALYLCASSPTRRDLWGDTQYFGPGTRLTVL.

The chain links TRBV6-1 to TRBJ2-6; D is possibly TRBD1 (5 bases). V lost 7 bases, J lost 1 base, and 11 bases lay in between. The CDR3 totals 15 residues. Per the germline V gene, CDR1 is MNHNS and CDR2 is SASEGT. The CDR3 nucleotides read TGTGCCAGCAAAGCCCAGGGTTCTGGGGCCAACGTCCTGACTTTC. It is translated as CASKAQGSGANVLTF.

The J gene is TRBJ1-4, the V gene TRBV3-1; a possible D gene is TRBD1 (5 bases). The V gene's germline CDR1 is LGHDT and CDR2 YNNKEL (reference sequence). The CDR3 totals 12 residues. V was trimmed by 6 bases and J by 8 bases, leaving 10 bases between them. This CDR3 is CASRRGSEKLFF. The CDR3 DNA is TGTGCCAGCAGGAGGGGAAGCGAAAAACTGTTTTTT. Full variable domain (missing parts from reference TRBV3-1 and TRBJ1-4): DTAVSQTPKYLVTQMGNDKSIKCEQNLGHDTMYWYKQDSKKFLKIMFSYNNKELIINETVPNRFSPKSPDKAHLNLHINSLELGDSAVYFCASRRGSEKLFFGSGTQLSVL.

This clonotype appeared a few times. This rearrangement joins TRBV7-2 to TRBJ1-1; maybe TRBD1 (6 bases). The CDR3 loop spans 15 amino acids. Germline CDR1 is SGHTA and CDR2 is FQGNSA. V dropped 0 bases and J dropped 5 bases, with 13 bases sitting between them. The CDR3 DNA follows: TGTGCCAGCAGCTTAGCCGCCCAACAGGGAACTGAAGCTTTCTTT. Translated: CASSLAAQQGTEAFF.

The rearrangement links TRBV6-2 or TRBV6-3 to TRBJ2-5; 9 bases align to TRBD1. The CDR3 runs 15 residues. Germline V gives CDR1 MNHEY, CDR2 SVGEGT. V lost 6 bases and J lost 1; bases outside the gene matches: 6. CDR3 protein: CASSTGQGRQETQYF. CDR3 bases: TGTGCCAGCAGCACGGGACAGGGTCGCCAAGAGACCCAGTACTTC.

The chain combines TRBV15 with TRBJ2-3; TRBD2 matches at 9 bases. The germline V gene encodes CDR1 LNHNV and CDR2 YYDKDF (reference sequence). The CDR3 is 15 residues long. The V and J ends lost 4 bases and 10 bases, in that order; junction bases with no gene match: 12. The chain's CDR3 is CATSIEGTSPTSQYF. CDR3 DNA sequence: TGTGCCACCAGCATAGAGGGGACTAGCCCAACTTCGCAGTATTTT.

The CDR3 DNA is TGCAGTTTATCGGCTCGCCAAGAGACCCAGTACTTC. This sequence encodes CSLSARQETQYF. This chain joins TRBV20-1 and TRBJ2-5; D gene ambiguous. CDR1 is DFQATT, CDR2 SNEGSKA, per germline (reference sequence). CDR3 length: 12 amino acids. The ends were cut back, 8 bases at V and 1 base at J, with 11 bases in the middle.

This clonotype was observed many times. Written as DNA, the CDR3 is TGCGCCAGCAGCCCCGGGACTAGCGGAATAAATGAGCAGTTCTTC. Protein: CASSPGTSGINEQFF. The J gene is TRBJ2-1, the V gene TRBV5-1; 11 positions match TRBD2. There are 15 residues in the CDR3. V trimming: 4 bases; J trimming: 7 bases; junction bases outside the gene matches: 7. Germline V lookup: CDR1 SGHRS, CDR2 YFSETQ.